The 18 T cell receptor beta chains below all came from one sample that was sequenced in a study of blood T cell repertoires in COVID-19. Sequencing used immunoSEQ multiplex PCR; TCRdb keeps in-frame clones, though not all of them. Among some 200,000 clones, over 75% were seen once, and the ten largest hold 18%. Sequencing used peripheral blood. These receptors came from a man in his forties or fifties with COVID-19, enrolled during active disease.

The V and J genes are TRBV6-4 and TRBJ2-2; no clear D gene. Trimming pared 2 bases from V and 4 bases from J, leaving 5 bases between. The germline V gene has CDR1 MRHNA and CDR2 SNTAGT. CDR3 length equals 13 residues. CDR3 sequence: CASSDVVTGELFF. In DNA, the CDR3 is TGTGCCAGCAGTGACGTAGTCACCGGGGAGCTGTTTTTT.

J is TRBJ2-5 and V is TRBV12-5; 13 bases line up with TRBD2. Germline trimming cut 1 base from V and 5 bases from J; bases unmatched to any gene: 10. The CDR3 runs 18 residues. Germline V gene data show CDR1 as LGHNT and CDR2 as FRNRAP. As DNA, the CDR3 is TGTGCTAGTGGTTTGGAGGGACTAGCGGGGCCTCGATCGGAGACCCAGTACTTC. It codes for CASGLEGLAGPRSETQYF. The entire variable domain, with the rest obtained from reference TRBV12-5 and TRBJ2-5, is as follows: DARVTQTPRHKVTEMGQEVTMRCQPILGHNTVFWYRQTMMQGLELLAYFRNRAPLDDSGMPKDRFSAEMPDATLATLKIQPSEPRDSAVYFCASGLEGLAGPRSETQYFGPGTRLLVL.

V gene TRBV5-1 combines with J gene TRBJ2-5; 12 nucleotides line up with TRBD1. Germline-derived CDR1 and CDR2 are SGHRS and YFSETQ. This CDR3 region has 15 residues. The J segment lost 5 bases and the V segment lost 3 bases, leaving 5 bases of the junction unmatched. The CDR3 nucleotides are TGCGCCAGCAGCTGGGGACAGGGGGCTCGGGAGACCCAGTACTTC. It codes for CASSWGQGARETQYF.

This rearrangement joins TRBV7-7 to TRBJ2-7; 7 bases agree with TRBD1. The CDR3 sequence is 14 residues long. J was trimmed by 3 bases and V by 3 bases; bases with no gene match: 5. Germline loops: CDR1 SSHAT, CDR2 FNYEAQ (reference sequence). The CDR3 sequence: CASSFRDRDYEQYF. In DNA form, the CDR3 reads TGTGCCAGCAGCTTCAGAGACAGGGACTACGAGCAGTACTTC.

The V call is TRBV9, the J call TRBJ2-6, with a tentative D call TRBD1 (5 bases). This CDR3 spans 16 amino acids. Germline V CDR1 and CDR2: SGDLS, YYNGEE. Trimming removed 0 bases at V and 0 bases at J, with 7 bases between. The CDR3 protein is CASSVGGRSGANVLTF. As DNA, the CDR3 is TGTGCCAGCAGCGTAGGGGGCCGCTCTGGGGCCAACGTCCTGACTTTC.

The rearrangement joins TRBV7-2 to TRBJ2-5; 10 bases agree with TRBD1. The CDR3 spans 14 residues. Germline CDR1 and CDR2: SGHTA and FQGNSA. After removal of 7 bases from V and 5 bases from J, the junction contained 7 bases not matched to a gene. The CDR3 loop reads CASTPGQGMETQYF. CDR3 nucleotide sequence: TGTGCCAGCACCCCGGGACAGGGGATGGAGACCCAGTACTTC.

V gene TRBV25-1 combines with J gene TRBJ2-7; D possibly corresponds to TRBD1 (5 bases). The germline V gene has CDR1 MGHDK and CDR2 SYGVNS. This CDR3 is 13 amino acids long. Trimming left V 6 bases short and J 0 bases short, with 9 bases between. The CDR3 sequence: CASRSTDSYEQYF. In DNA form, the CDR3 reads TGTGCCAGCAGATCGACAGACTCCTACGAGCAGTACTTC.

The table lists this clone with a count of one. This sequence joins TRBV27 and TRBJ1-1, with 7 bases matching TRBD1. Per germline, CDR1 MNHEY and CDR2 SMNVEV (reference sequence). The V segment lost 6 bases and the J segment 0 bases; nucleotides outside the gene matches: 7. The CDR3 is made up of 15 amino acids. The CDR3 DNA follows: TGTGCCAGCAGGAGGGACAGAATAATGAACACTGAAGCTTTCTTT. This codes for CASRRDRIMNTEAFF.

This clone was detected once. This rearrangement joins TRBV18 to TRBJ2-2, with D possibly matching TRBD1 (6 bases). V dropped 7 bases and J dropped 3 bases, with 21 bases sitting between them. Germline-derived CDR1 and CDR2 are KGHSH and LQKENI. This CDR3 has 17 amino acids. CDR3 sequence reads: CASLRKKGVKDTGELFF. CDR3 sequence (DNA): TGTGCCAGCTTACGGAAGAAGGGGGTTAAGGACACCGGGGAGCTGTTTTTT. The variable domain in full, completed from reference TRBV18 and TRBJ2-2, reads NAGVMQNPRHLVRRRGQEARLRCSPMKGHSHVYWYRQLPEEGLKFMVYLQKENIIDESGMPKERFSAEFPKEGPSILRIQQVVRGDSAAYFCASLRKKGVKDTGELFFGEGSRLTVL.

This clone was counted a few times. The chain links TRBV6-6 to TRBJ1-2; D gene unclear. The CDR3 is 14 residues long. Per germline, CDR1 MNHNY and CDR2 SVGAGI (reference sequence). V gave up 7 bases and J gave up 1 base, with 13 bases separating them. The CDR3 here is CASNEAALNYGYTF. The CDR3 bases are TGTGCCAGCAACGAGGCTGCCCTTAACTATGGCTACACCTTC.

CDR3 region: CASSQLTSGVRSTGELFF. CDR3 bases: TGCGCCAGCAGTCAACTTACTAGCGGGGTCCGGAGCACCGGGGAGCTGTTTTTT. The chain recombines TRBV23-1 with TRBJ2-2; TRBD2 aligns across 10 bases. TRBV23-1 is an ORF; its function is uncertain. This CDR3 spans 18 amino acids. Trimming cost V 2 bases and J 4 bases; bases outside gene matches: 10.

The chain links TRBV30 to TRBJ1-3; unclear D gene. Trimming pared 5 bases from V and 5 bases from J, leaving 13 bases between. The CDR3 spans 13 residues. The V gene's germline CDR1 is GTSNPN and CDR2 SVGIG (reference sequence). The DNA of the CDR3 is TGTGCCTGGGCCCTTGGAGGAAGAAACACCATATATTTT. Amino acids: CAWALGGRNTIYF. Supplemented by reference TRBV30 and TRBJ1-3, the full variable domain reads SQTIHQWPATLVQPVGSPLSLECTVEGTSNPNLYWYRQAAGRGLQLLFYSVGIGQISSEVPQNLSASRPQDRQFILSSKKLLLSDSGFYLCAWALGGRNTIYFGEGSWLTVV.

About this clone: The sample contains more than one DNA sequence encoding this CDR3. This chain joins TRBV5-1 and TRBJ1-1; 8 bases align to TRBD1. The germline V gene encodes CDR1 SGHRS and CDR2 YFSETQ. The CDR3 contains 14 residues. V shed 4 bases, J shed 2 bases, and the junction held 4 bases outside the gene matches. The CDR3 reads CASSPGQGNTEAFF. In DNA, the CDR3 is TGCGCCAGCAGCCCCGGACAGGGAAACACTGAAGCTTTCTTT. Looking up the rest from reference TRBV5-1 and TRBJ1-1 gives the full variable domain: KAGVTQTPRYLIKTRGQQVTLSCSPISGHRSVSWYQQTPGQGLQFLFEYFSETQRNKGNFPGRFSGRQFSNSRSEMNVSTLELGDSALYLCASSPGQGNTEAFFGQGTRLTVV.

Worth noting for this clone: The germline gene is not matched at one end of the junction; a read error may be the cause. The V call is TRBV5-4, the J call TRBJ2-2; tentatively, D is TRBD2 (5 bases). CDR1 and CDR2 from the germline V gene are SGHNT and YYREEE (reference sequence). This CDR3 has 15 amino acids. CDR3 bases: TGTGCCAGCAGCATAGGCGGGTTGAACGCCGGGGAGCTGTTTTTT. It is translated as CASSIGGLNAGELFF.

The V call is TRBV5-1, the J call TRBJ1-3; 7 positions match TRBD1. This CDR3 has 16 amino acids. Germline V gives CDR1 SGHRS, CDR2 YFSETQ. The V gene end was trimmed by 0 bases and the J gene end by 0 bases; junction bases not matched to a gene: 3. The CDR3 DNA sequence: TGCGCCAGCAGCTTGGGTCCAGGGGGCTCTGGAAACACCATATATTTT. It specifies CASSLGPGGSGNTIYF.

The chain has TRBV11-2 and TRBJ2-5; a weak D match, TRBD2 (7 bases). This CDR3 is 15 amino acids long. Trimming took off 6 bases at V and 3 bases at J, with 17 bases between the two ends. Germline V gives CDR1 SGHAT, CDR2 FQNNGV. The CDR3 region has the DNA TGTGCCAGCAGACCCCTGGGGGGGGGCGAAGAGACCCAGTACTTC. It specifies CASRPLGGGEETQYF.

V is TRBV18 and J is TRBJ2-1; 8 bases map to TRBD2. Germline CDR1 and CDR2: KGHSH and LQKENI. CDR3 length equals 14 residues. The V segment lost 6 bases and the J segment 12 bases; nucleotides outside the gene matches: 13. DNA of the CDR3: TGTGCCAGCTCCAACCCTAGGACTAGCTCTTGGCAGTTCTTC. The encoded protein is CASSNPRTSSWQFF.

A word on this clone: Other DNA sequences within the sample encode an identical CDR3. The chain couples TRBV19 to TRBJ1-1, with a possible D match to TRBD1 (6 bases). Germline lookup yields CDR1 LNHDA and CDR2 SQIVND (reference sequence). Trimming took off 5 bases at V and 0 bases at J, with 16 bases between the two ends. CDR3 length equals 16 residues. This chain's CDR3 is CASSPPDSYMNTEAFF. The DNA of the CDR3 is TGTGCCAGTAGTCCGCCGGACAGTTACATGAACACTGAAGCTTTCTTT.